Reported below is one T cell receptor beta chain. Its matching antigen is unknown. The data belong to a study of cytomegalovirus exposure and HLA in healthy donors. The study ran its PCR with 60 Vbeta and 13 Jbeta primers. The repertoire was sequenced with immunoSEQ multiplex PCR; TCRdb's copy has only in-frame clones and lacks some. The table includes 170,000 or so clones, less than 85% detected once. Study-level results: Most of the TCR beta V segments (in an earlier analysis) were productive either about 90% or about 30% of the time.

CDR1 and CDR2 (germline): MNHNS, SASEGT. This CDR3 region has 15 residues. V lost 7 bases to trimming and J lost 11 bases; unmatched junction nucleotides: 18. The genes are TRBV6-1 and TRBJ2-5; 8 nucleotides align to TRBD2. The source is a boy younger than 18 in good health and CMV-seronegative. The sequencing sample was made of PBMCs. DNA for the CDR3: TGTGCCAGCACCGAAGAAGGGACTAGTGAATTTGAGCAGTACTTC. Translation gives CASTEEGTSEFEQYF.